This T cell receptor beta chain was identified in a study of blood T cell repertoires in COVID-19. Study overall: Donors in the United States, Italy and Spain gave samples during acute or convalescent COVID-19.

Clones were read by immunoSEQ multiplex PCR, and TCRdb kept only the in-frame ones, dropping some. Of 220,000 or so clones in the sample, about 86% were seen once. Participant-given clinical history determined each cohort assignment. The CDR3 is 12 amino acids. Germline lookup yields CDR1 SGHTA and CDR2 FQGNSA. The germline V and J ends were trimmed by 6 bases and 7 bases, with 10 bases remaining between them. This clone was seen just once. The receptor's source is a woman aged 45-65 years with acute COVID-19. The source material was PBMCs or T cells enriched from blood (not recorded which). The J gene is TRBJ1-3, the V gene TRBV7-2; D not resolved. The CDR3 region has the DNA TGTGCCAGCAGTCCCACCAGTAACACCATATATTTT. Translating gives CASSPTSNTIYF.